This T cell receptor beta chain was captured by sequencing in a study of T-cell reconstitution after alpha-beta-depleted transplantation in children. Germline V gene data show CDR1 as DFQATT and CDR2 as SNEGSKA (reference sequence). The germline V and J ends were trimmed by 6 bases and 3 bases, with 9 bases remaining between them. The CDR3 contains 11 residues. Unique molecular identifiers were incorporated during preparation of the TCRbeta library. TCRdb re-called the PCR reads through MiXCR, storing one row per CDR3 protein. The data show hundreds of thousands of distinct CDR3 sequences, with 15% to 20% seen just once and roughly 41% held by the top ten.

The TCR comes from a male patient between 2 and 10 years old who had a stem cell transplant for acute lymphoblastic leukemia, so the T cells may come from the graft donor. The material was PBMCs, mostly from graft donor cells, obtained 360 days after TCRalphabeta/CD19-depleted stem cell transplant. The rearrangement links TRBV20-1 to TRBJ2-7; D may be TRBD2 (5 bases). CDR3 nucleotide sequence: TGCAGTGCCACGGGGAACTACGAGCAGTACTTC. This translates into CSATGNYEQYF.